The 11 T cell receptor beta chains below all came from one sample that was sequenced in a study of blood T cell repertoires in COVID-19. The assay was immunoSEQ multiplex PCR, and TCRdb's table has in-frame clones only and misses some. The sample lists 95,000 to 100,000 clones; approximately 90% were seen once. Material: peripheral blood. These receptors were obtained from a man between 50 and 59 years old with acute or convalescent COVID-19.

The chain uses TRBV5-1 and TRBJ2-2; D might be TRBD1 (6 bases). V was cut by 6 bases and J by 0 bases, with 12 bases left in between. Germline V CDR1 and CDR2: SGHRS, YFSETQ. The CDR3 is 15 residues long. In DNA, the CDR3 is TGCGCCAGCACCCCATGGGACACGAACACCGGGGAGCTGTTTTTT. As protein: CASTPWDTNTGELFF.

The V gene is TRBV7-2, the J gene TRBJ2-3; no clear D. Germline V gives CDR1 SGHTA, CDR2 FQGNSA. The CDR3 extends over 13 amino acids. V was pared by 2 bases and J by 1 base, with 4 bases between. Written as DNA, the CDR3 is TGTGCCAGCAGCTTATGGCGCACAGATACGCAGTATTTT. It yields the protein CASSLWRTDTQYF.

In this sample, this clone turned up once. This chain connects TRBV29-1 to TRBJ1-1; D unclear. Trimming pared 8 bases from V and 0 bases from J, leaving 7 bases between. The germline V gene encodes CDR1 SQVTM and CDR2 ANQGSEA. This CDR3 region has 11 residues. The CDR3 DNA reads as TGCAGCACACAGATGAACACTGAAGCTTTCTTT. Residues: CSTQMNTEAFF.

The chain is built from TRBV12-5 and TRBJ1-2; D gene unclear. This CDR3 region has 16 residues. The germline CDR1 and CDR2 sequences are LGHNT and FRNRAP. Trimming took off 0 bases at V and 1 base at J, with 12 bases between the two ends. The CDR3 reads CASGLVLPNGNYGYTF. The DNA of the CDR3 is TGTGCTAGTGGTTTGGTTTTGCCCAACGGTAACTATGGCTACACCTTC.

This chain links TRBV25-1 with TRBJ1-2, with no clear D. This CDR3 comprises 13 residues. Germline V gene data show CDR1 as MGHDK and CDR2 as SYGVNS. Trimming took 2 bases from V and 7 from J, leaving 11 bases between them. Here the CDR3 DNA reads TGTGCCAGCAGTGAAAGGTGGGCTGGTGGCTACACCTTC. Translated: CASSERWAGGYTF.

The chain uses TRBV7-2 and TRBJ2-7, with D maybe TRBD2 (6 bases). In germline, CDR1 is SGHTA, CDR2 FQGNSA. CDR3 length: 14 residues. The ends were cut back, 1 base at V and 5 bases at J, with 12 bases in the middle. The CDR3 spells CASSLVRGGNEQYF. CDR3 nucleotides: TGTGCCAGCAGCTTAGTAAGGGGCGGGAACGAGCAGTACTTC. Looking up the rest from reference TRBV7-2 and TRBJ2-7 gives the full variable domain: GAGVSQSPSNKVTEKGKDVELRCDPISGHTALYWYRQSLGQGLEFLIYFQGNSAPDKSGLPSDRFSAERTGGSVSTLTIQRTQQEDSAVYLCASSLVRGGNEQYFGPGTRLTVT.

The chain has TRBV5-5 and TRBJ1-6; 7 bases map to TRBD1. The CDR3 is made up of 16 amino acids. The V gene's germline CDR1 is SGHKS and CDR2 YYEKEE (reference sequence). V trimming: 2 bases; J trimming: 7 bases; junction bases outside the gene matches: 9. The CDR3 is CASSFGTDNPNSPLHF. The CDR3 DNA is TGTGCCAGCAGCTTTGGGACAGATAACCCAAATTCACCCCTCCACTTT. Supplemented by reference TRBV5-5 and TRBJ1-6, the full variable domain reads DAGVTQSPTHLIKTRGQQVTLRCSPISGHKSVSWYQQVLGQGPQFIFQYYEKEERGRGNFPDRFSARQFPNYSSELNVNALLLGDSALYLCASSFGTDNPNSPLHFGNGTRLTVT.

The V and J genes are TRBV11-2 and TRBJ1-4, with TRBD1 as a possible D gene (6 bases). V shed 5 bases and J shed 10 bases, with 23 bases lying between them. The germline CDR1 and CDR2 sequences are SGHAT and FQNNGV. The CDR3 is 16 amino acids. CDR3 protein: CASSPTMTGLTVKLFF. The CDR3 coding sequence is TGTGCCAGCAGCCCTACCATGACAGGCTTGACTGTAAAACTGTTTTTT.

The genes are TRBV6-6 and TRBJ1-1, with 10 bases aligning to TRBD1. V shed 6 bases and J 1 base; nucleotides not matched to a gene: 5. Germline values: CDR1 MNHNY, CDR2 SVGAGI (reference sequence). This CDR3 is built from 15 residues. This CDR3 reads CASSPGQGPNTEAFF. The CDR3, as DNA: TGTGCCAGCAGCCCGGGACAGGGGCCGAACACTGAAGCTTTCTTT.

V usage is TRBV27 and J usage is TRBJ2-3; 8 bases are shared with TRBD2. The germline V gene has CDR1 MNHEY and CDR2 SMNVEV (reference sequence). The J segment lost 2 bases and the V segment lost 3 bases, leaving 7 bases of the junction unmatched. There are 16 residues in the CDR3. The CDR3 nucleotides read TGTGCCAGCAGTTTCCGAGCGGGGGCCGTCACAGATACGCAGTATTTT. This sequence encodes CASSFRAGAVTDTQYF.

The chain uses TRBV20-1 and TRBJ2-7; 7 nucleotides align to TRBD1. Germline values: CDR1 DFQATT, CDR2 SNEGSKA (reference sequence). The CDR3 contains 11 residues. V was pared by 4 bases and J by 6 bases, with 3 bases of the junction left unmatched. CDR3 sequence reads: CSATDRVEQYF. The CDR3 DNA follows: TGCAGTGCTACAGACAGGGTCGAGCAGTACTTC.